This T cell receptor beta chain is from a study of T cell responses to AZD1222 COVID-19 vaccine. Points from the study as a whole: Repertoire sampling occurred only after the peak T cell response. Spike-spanning, vaccine-associated CD4 TCRs were dominant at 160-218 and 743-854.

A note on this clone: No antigen is known for it.

Using immunoSEQ multiplex PCR, the repertoire was profiled, and TCRdb retains in-frame clones only, with some absent. The data hold 150,000 to 200,000 clones, with 90% to 95% observed a single time. The TCR sequence derives from an adult in good health. Specimen: peripheral blood, collected on day 0 of AZD1222 vaccination.

This chain's CDR3 is CASSPSRALETQHF. In nucleotides, the CDR3 is TGTGCCAGCAGTCCGTCAAGGGCCCTGGAGACCCAGCATTTT. The gene calls are TRBV27 and TRBJ1-5, with D uncertain. CDR1 MNHEY and CDR2 SMNVEV come from the germline V gene (reference sequence). The V end lost 5 bases, the J end lost 11 bases, and 19 bases lay between the germline ends. This CDR3 is built from 14 residues.